This passage covers 6 T cell receptor beta chains from one sample sequenced in a study of T cell repertoires in cytomegalovirus infection. MiXCR, applied by TCRdb to the reads, yields one record per CDR3 protein. The sample gives approximately 910,000 distinct CDR3 sequences, around 30% of which show up once; over 12% is in the top ten. The antigens for these receptors are not known. The sequencing used cultured CD8+ T cells from PBMCs, collected from culture after CMV antigen stimulation. The receptors originated from a human donor in good health (CMV status not recorded). Some clones in this sample may be carry-over from other donors' samples.

Ten or more counts support this clonotype. The V call is TRBV7-6, the J call TRBJ2-5; D is possibly TRBD1 or TRBD2 (5 bases each). Germline V gene data show CDR1 as SGHVS and CDR2 as FNYEAQ. This CDR3 is 14 amino acids long. Deletions cut 5 bases from V and 5 bases from J, with 15 bases between. The CDR3 DNA sequence: TGTGCCAGCAGCCGGGTGAGGGGCGCGGAGACCCAGTACTTC. Translation gives CASSRVRGAETQYF.

This clonotype occurred a few times. The chain is built from TRBV25-1 and TRBJ2-7; D call uncertain. Germline V CDR1 and CDR2: MGHDK, SYGVNS. CDR3 length: 13 amino acids. V lost 2 bases to trimming and J lost 2 bases, with 7 bases between them. Written as DNA, the CDR3 is TGTGCCAGCAGTGAAGGGGTCGCCTACGAGCAGTACGTC. Its protein is CASSEGVAYEQYV.

This clonotype was seen a few times. V and J are TRBV20-1 and TRBJ2-2; 8 positions match TRBD1. Trimming removed 1 base from V and 1 base from J; junction bases left unmatched: 5. Germline V lookup: CDR1 DFQATT, CDR2 SNEGSKA (reference sequence). The CDR3 is made up of 16 amino acids. CDR3 nucleotides: TGCAGTGCTAGAGGCGGACAGGGAGGGAACACCGGGGAGCTGTTTTTT. This sequence encodes CSARGGQGGNTGELFF.

This clonotype was counted only a few times. The chain joins TRBV27 to TRBJ1-1; D gene uncertain. Trimming pared 0 bases from V and 7 bases from J, leaving 9 bases between. CDR3 length equals 13 residues. CDR1 and CDR2 from the germline V gene are MNHEY and SMNVEV (reference sequence). The CDR3 DNA sequence: TGTGCCAGCAGTTTATCGTCCGGGGTTGAAGCTTTCTTT. Protein product: CASSLSSGVEAFF.

This clonotype was seen a handful of times. This chain joins TRBV27 and TRBJ1-5, with TRBD1 as a possible D gene (5 bases). Germline CDR1 is MNHEY and CDR2 is SMNVEV (reference sequence). The ends were cut back, 2 bases at V and 3 bases at J, with 14 bases in the middle. The CDR3 extends over 16 amino acids. CDR3 bases: TGTGCCAGCAGTTTACTCCCGGGGCCCATCAATCAGCCCCAGCATTTT. This gives the protein CASSLLPGPINQPQHF.

V is TRBV6-6 and J is TRBJ1-6, with D possibly matching TRBD1 (5 bases). There are 18 residues in the CDR3. The germline V and J ends were trimmed by 4 bases and 1 base, with 17 bases remaining between them. Germline V gene lookup returns CDR1 MNHNY and CDR2 SVGAGI (reference sequence). The CDR3 here is CASSLGYGRGSYNSPLHF. As DNA, the CDR3 is TGTGCCAGCAGTTTGGGATATGGAAGGGGATCCTATAATTCACCCCTCCACTTT.